This T cell receptor beta chain was captured by sequencing in a study of CD8+CD57+ T cells in acquired aplastic anemia. Study-wide background: Mean yield of DNA from sorted CD4+ and CD8+ cells was approximately 3 ug.

Study results and limitations: Patients and healthy controls showed no significant CD8+ Simpson's diversity difference. Patients and controls shared over 25 CD8+ CDR3 sequences.

The template used for profiling TCR beta VDJ and CDR3 was genomic DNA. Each CDR3 protein is one row after TCRdb ran MiXCR on the reads. In the table there are roughly 200,000 distinct CDR3 sequences, less than 65% of which are singletons. Sequenced patients had shown CD8+CD57+ cell expansion by flow cytometry. Every patient had severe acquired aplastic anemia. Points on this clonotype: Its specificity is unknown.

Germline lookup yields CDR1 SEHNR and CDR2 FQNEAQ (reference sequence). This CDR3 is 15 amino acids long. The V gene lost 3 bases and the J gene lost 0 bases, with 12 bases spanning the gap. This chain links TRBV7-9 with TRBJ2-7; TRBD1 or TRBD2 may be the D gene (5 bases each). The source is a human donor with aplastic anemia. Sequencing was done on a sample of sorted CD4+, CD8+, or CD8+CD57+ T cells (not recorded which) from PBMCs. The CDR3 region is CASSFPGTYSYEQYF. CDR3 nucleotides: TGTGCCAGCAGCTTTCCAGGGACCTACTCCTACGAGCAGTACTTC.